This T cell receptor beta chain was obtained from a study of blood T cells in healthy people across ages. About this clonotype: The antigen is not known.

The CDR3 length is 13 residues. The V and J ends lost 5 bases and 5 bases respectively, with 13 bases between them. Germline-derived CDR1 and CDR2 are SGHRS and YFSETQ. Study-level results: It was not known whether donors were CMV positive (a possible confounder of expanded clonotype changes). Estimated diversity across one million T cells was deemed an underestimate.

Sample-barcoded 5' priming and a J-beta primer mix drove a second PCR of roughly 7 to 11 cycles. Paired-end reads containing CDR3 totaled no fewer than 2.5 million for each sample. TCRdb reprocessed the 5' RACE reads via MiXCR and lists one record per CDR3 protein. The profile shows about 630,000 distinct CDR3 sequences, around 21% of them singletons. Peripheral blood was drawn, approximately 9.5 milliliters per donor. The V and J genes are TRBV5-1 and TRBJ2-5; D not resolved. The sequenced sample was blood. This TCR was sampled from a man in his sixties or seventies in good health. The CDR3 DNA reads as TGCGCCAGCAGTTACCAGGTGGAGGAGACCCAGTACTTC. It is translated as CASSYQVEETQYF.